This TCR beta chain is drawn from a study of blood T cell repertoires in COVID-19. The overall study: Specimens from acute and convalescent COVID-19 originated in the United States, Italy and Spain.

TCRdb keeps only in-frame clones here, not all; method: immunoSEQ multiplex PCR. The sample carries more than 95,000 clones, 82% recorded once. The clonotype was recovered from a man older than 75 with acute or convalescent COVID-19. The sequencing input was peripheral blood.

The CDR3 is CASRVGQGLYEQYF. CDR3 in DNA: TGTGCCAGCAGGGTAGGGCAGGGACTCTACGAGCAGTACTTC. The genes are TRBV6-5 and TRBJ2-7, with D possibly being TRBD2 (6 bases). V gave up 6 bases and J gave up 3 bases, with 15 bases separating them. CDR1 is MNHEY, CDR2 SVGAGI, per germline. The CDR3 totals 14 residues.